Given below is one TCR beta chain in context. Its cognate antigen is unknown. Treatment noted: oral pan-JAK inhibitor, 5-10 mg twice daily. It was from alopecia areata patients that lesional scalp punch biopsies and peripheral blood were collected. cDNA serving as the sequencing template came from extracted, reverse transcribed RNA. The table came from immunoSEQ multiplex PCR; TCRdb's copy has only in-frame clones and leaves some out. The sample consists of about 180,000 clones, around 51% of them appearing once. This entry belongs to a study of CD8+ T cells in alopecia areata. The study, taken as a whole, reports: Within the top 100, expanded CD8+ clones significantly decreased with tofacitinib, as did scalp clonality.

The CDR3 has 16 residues. Germline V gene data show CDR1 as SNHLY and CDR2 as FYNNEI. Trimming removed 7 bases from V and 2 bases from J; junction bases left unmatched: 8. This receptor was taken from a human donor with alopecia areata. This specimen consisted of CD8+ T cells sorted from blood, obtained around week 53, from a patient treated with tofacitinib. The V and J genes are TRBV2 and TRBJ1-6; 7 nucleotides line up with TRBD1. The CDR3 nucleotides read TGTGCCAGCACCAAAGGGGGCACCACCTATAATTCACCCCTCCACTTT. It codes for CASTKGGTTYNSPLHF.